The clone carrying this TCR beta chain was found many times. Its antigen is still unknown. This record comes from a study of identical twins. Study-level findings and limits: The more abundant beta clonotypes in cord blood had fewer insertions, and memory repertoires did not show this. Compared with unrelated sharing, twin-shared out-of-frame alpha sequences had more low-probability sequences.

Germline-derived CDR1 and CDR2 are ENHRY and SYGVKD. The CDR3 spans 15 residues. Trimming shortened V by 4 bases and J by 8 bases, and 17 bases separated the two germline ends. TCRdb ran MiXCR on the 5' RACE reads and lists one entry per CDR3 protein. The sample contains 450,000 to 650,000 distinct CDR3 sequences, around 15% of which appear only once. The data were also submitted as part of a second study, on yellow fever vaccine responses in identical twins.

The receptor was isolated from a woman in her late teens or twenties in good health. This sequence joins TRBV10-3 and TRBJ1-4, with D possibly matching TRBD1 (6 bases). Sequencing input: CD4+ T cells sorted from blood. CDR3 residues: CAISGSTGQGEKLFF. CDR3 coding DNA: TGTGCCATCAGTGGGTCGACAGGTCAAGGCGAAAAACTGTTTTTT.